This T cell receptor (beta chain) was profiled in a study of blood T cell repertoires in COVID-19. Study details: Some COVID-19 samples were acute and others convalescent; all came from the United States, Italy and Spain. From T cells, B-cell-depleted T cells, or PBMCs came the material, which was cDNA or gDNA.

Seattle patient enrollment occurred during active infection, with longitudinal follow-up thereafter. Original methodology: Scientists estimated how many nucleated cells there were by amplifying reference gene primers. Repertoires were generated with immunoSEQ multiplex PCR, while TCRdb's copy carries only in-frame clones and drops some. For V, J and clone size, that table is used; D and trimming come from the DNA. The repertoire holds some 500,000 clones, with 70% to 90% as singletons. This TCR was recovered from a woman between 50 and 59 years old with COVID-19, enrolled during active disease. What was sequenced was peripheral blood.

CDR3 DNA sequence: TGTGCCAGCACCCCATGGGGCATAAGTTCAACTGAAGCTTTCTTT. Its protein is CASTPWGISSTEAFF. The rearrangement uses TRBV6-5 and TRBJ1-1, with D perhaps TRBD1 (5 bases). Deletions cut 7 bases from V and 5 bases from J, with 20 bases between. The CDR3 extends over 15 amino acids. Looked up from germline, CDR1 is MNHEY and CDR2 is SVGAGI.